The subject of this entry is one TCR beta chain. No antigen is known for it. One end of the junction fails to match germline, which may point to a read error. This record comes from a study of cytomegalovirus exposure and HLA in healthy donors (dated 2017 in TCRdb). Background on the whole study: According to an earlier analysis of several hundred of the donors, roughly 180 million T cells yielded 90 million to 140 million unique TCR beta sequences and about 300 Gb of sequence data. An early release covering roughly 640 HLA-typed donors comprised about 310 gigabases of sequencing data and roughly 85 million unique TCR sequences. A later genetic analysis used genome-wide SNP genotypes for about 60% of the 666 donors, treating that subset as a discovery cohort. The genetic ancestry cluster associated with self-reported Caucasian donors included 81% of the approximately 430 genotyped donors. All discovery cohort repertoires had been generated using a single sequencing platform. To study patterns of TCR occurrence, a later analysis re-analyzed previously published TCR beta repertoires from 550 to 800 donors and added high-resolution HLA genotyping. The later analysis used no new phenotypic data to find candidate immune exposures, relying instead on TCR beta sequences and their occurrence across donors. In an earlier analysis of more than 550 of the donors, high-throughput TCR beta sequencing was used to judge whether each TCR beta V gene segment behaved as functional or pseudogenic. To predict cytomegalovirus infection status, the study brought together high-throughput TCR immunosequencing, statistical association of individual TCRs with disease status, and machine learning. Among about 360 genotyped donors of the cohort, an average of approximately 240,000 unique TCR beta nucleotide sequences were sequenced per donor, roughly 20% of them non-productive. Using immunosequencing, the study profiled T cell repertoires from around 680 subjects and related those repertoires to cytomegalovirus serostatus. In addition to the first cohort of roughly 700 subjects, a separate validation cohort of 130 or so different subjects was used. The study aimed to test whether cataloging public T cell receptors could reveal signatures of past pathogen exposure. Class I and class II HLA loci were covered by the typing at four-digit resolution. Roughly five DR-DQ haplotypes were handled as single units for association and clustering because linkage in the cohort was strong. Typing coverage differed by locus: A, B, C, DRB1 and DQB1 were typed in about 629-640 donors, DQA1 in 500 to 550, DPA1 in nearly 610, and DPB1 in about 450. Donor age, sex, ethnicity and CMV serostatus were compiled alongside the repertoire data.

The cohort consisted of 600 to 700 healthy bone marrow donors. Cohort members were all nominally healthy when sampled, although unrecorded immune exposures were likely present. Of the approximately 620 cohort members, more than 250 had a positive CMV serostatus and about 350 had a negative one, while no CMV serostatus was recorded for the donor. Every donor gave a peripheral blood sample, and the peripheral blood mononuclear cells from that sample were used for TCR beta sequencing. The Qiagen DNeasy Blood Extraction Kit was used to extract genomic DNA from the blood cell samples. Library preparation used the immunoSEQ multiplex PCR assay. For the multiplex PCR, a mixture combining 60 forward primers for TCR Vbeta segments and 13 reverse primers for TCR Jbeta segments was used. A multiplex PCR assay on genomic DNA amplified the CDR3 region of rearranged TCR beta genes. On the Illumina HiSeq System, the amplified TCR beta libraries were sequenced as 87-base-pair reads. The authors' pipeline ran thus. A later analysis tallied 75 million to 95 million unique TCR beta chains across the approximately 670 repertoires, and approximately 12 million of those chains were shared by two or more donors. Raw reads were error-corrected and collapsed into unique sequences by a nearest-neighbor algorithm in which closely related sequences were merged to remove PCR and sequencing errors. Alignment of CDR3 sequences to IMGT reference sequences was used to assign V, D and J gene segments. For a sequence to be retained, a match of at least six nucleotides to both a V gene segment and a J gene segment was required. A rearrangement counted as productive if the CDR3 had no stop codons and remained in frame with V and J, and every other rearrangement counted as non-productive. Following IMGT convention, CDR3 was defined as the stretch from the second conserved V-encoded cysteine to the conserved J-encoded phenylalanine. The earlier analysis of about 560 of the donors excluded any sequence lacking an unambiguous match to a single V gene segment. In an earlier analysis of approximately 590 of the donors, a V segment was called functional when productive rearrangements were above 56.7%, and segregating when the standard deviation between donors exceeded 5%. A statistical classification framework was developed to diagnose cytomegalovirus status using the catalog of TCR beta chain sequences. V and J gene assignment, in a later analysis, came from comparing TCR nucleotide sequences with IMGT/GENE-DB human TR gene sequences. A later analysis assigned CDR3 sequences and most-parsimonious VDJ recombination scenarios with the TCRdist pipeline. In a later analysis, each TCR beta chain was defined by its CDR3 amino acid sequence together with its V-gene family, and reads lacking a unique V-gene family were excluded. A later analysis removed several hundred highly shared, low-generation-probability nucleotide sequences to deal with suspected cross-contamination and a sequencing artifact. In a later analysis, a clonal expansion index was calculated for each public chain from normalized within-repertoire ranks of inferred template counts. Generation probabilities in a later analysis came from a VDJ recombination model fitted to out-of-frame rearrangements, and those results were checked against IGoR. In a later analysis, hypergeometric tests were used to score TCR-TCR, TCR-HLA and TCR-CMV co-occurrence, with a repertoire-size bias correction applied to TCR pairs. A later analysis estimated false discovery rates by permuting HLA or CMV assignments 20 times. In a later analysis, co-occurring TCRs were grouped using DBSCAN, with TCRdist sequence similarity added in when clustering inside HLA-allele-positive subsets. Repertoires with fewer than 30,000 or more than 120,000 public chains, plus five repertoires with anomalous nucleotide sharing, were excluded from co-occurrence clustering. The source is immuneACCESS, and TCRdb retained only in-frame sequences with V and J called. Part of the clones is not carried over; for the studies checked, unresolved V genes explain less than half of this, and the remainder is unexplained. V and J calls and clone size are as listed in that table; D and trimming were resolved from the DNA. In all, the sample holds approximately 97,000 clones, and 63% of those were seen once. The ten largest clonotypes hold about 4.3% of the sample.

What the research found in general, with its limitations: While some public TCRs were present in many individuals, most TCR sequences turned up only very rarely across donors. A further reported finding was that TCR beta sequences accurately predicted the HLA-A and HLA-B alleles for most subjects in the first cohort. In a later analysis, HLA-associated TCR beta chains showed more clonal expansion and lower generation probabilities than non-associated chains that were equally common. Because counts were too low, roughly 18 rarely observed V segments, including chromosome 9 orphons, were left out of the earlier analysis of 587 of the donors. Three of the identified cytomegalovirus-associated TCR beta chains were confirmed in vitro to be specific for cytomegalovirus antigens. HLA typing was unavailable for some donors at each locus, so association tests used only the typed subset. The cohort was sequenced for TCR beta chains only, and without alpha or paired-chain data the features that could be detected were limited. In the study, around 160 TCR beta chains were listed as associated with cytomegalovirus. CMV serostatus was the only immune exposure information available for the cohort. A later analysis found that TCR association rates varied across HLA loci, with DRB1 alleles showing the most associated TCRs and HLA-C alleles the fewest. A cluster of highly shared sequence variants was judged likely to represent a technical artifact of the sequencing pipeline. Some IMGT-functional V segments, including TRBV6-2 and TRBV6-3, could not be told apart with the 87-base-pair reads, so those segments were excluded. Linkage disequilibrium might explain the correlated functional status among segregating V segments, but an unknown experimental factor could not be excluded. Broadly in line with IMGT annotations, most TCR beta V segments showed up in productive rearrangements about 87% or about 30% of the time in an earlier analysis of several hundred of the donors. According to a later genetic analysis, donors in an Asian-associated ancestry cluster had fewer N-insertions in productive TCRs than the approximately 670-donor mean. Roughly uniform sequencing depth across donors was assumed in presence/absence analyses, although this assumption may not hold. According to a later analysis, parvovirus B19, influenza, CMV and Epstein-Barr virus appeared linked to several top co-occurrence clusters. When HLA alleles, especially DR and DQ, strongly co-occurred, TCR associations were difficult to assign to individual alleles. At a false discovery rate of 0.05, a later analysis linked 16,000 or so TCR beta sequences to specific HLA alleles. According to a later analysis, most CMV-associated TCR beta chains appeared to be HLA-restricted, and the HLA associations seemed to be driven largely by CMV exposure. V-gene and J-gene trimming of TCR beta chains was associated with a missense DCLRE1C variant in a later genetic analysis, and the association was replicated in an independent cohort. The classifier was reported to diagnose cytomegalovirus status with high specificity and sensitivity in both the original and validation cohorts. According to the authors, the approach could potentially be generalized to other disease states and immunological phenotypes.

The germline V gene (reference sequence) sets CDR1 to GTSNPN and CDR2 to SVGIG. From cysteine to phenylalanine, the CDR3 is 13 amino acids long. Only the CDR3 region is kept as DNA, spanning 39 bases read in frame from base 1. Rearrangement joined TRBV30 to TRBJ1-5; 8 central nucleotides agree with TRBD1. This receptor was obtained from a human donor in good health. The sequenced sample consisted of PBMCs. The base sequence is TGTGCCTGGAGTTACAGGGGGAATCAGCCTCAGCATTTT. Translation gives CAWSYRGNQPQHF.